This passage covers 16 T cell receptor beta chains from one sample sequenced in a study of T cell responses to AZD1222 COVID-19 vaccine. The data were produced by immunoSEQ multiplex PCR, yet TCRdb's version contains in-frame clones alone and is incomplete. Of around 92,000 clones detected, around 90% appear once; the ten largest clones hold 7.5%. The sequences come from peripheral blood, collected on day 0 of AZD1222 vaccination. Every receptor here comes from an adult in good health.

This clone was picked up one time. This rearrangement joins TRBV9 to TRBJ2-1, with 10 positions matching TRBD2. The CDR3 has 17 amino acids. Germline CDR1 reads SGDLS; CDR2 reads YYNGEE. The junction had 12 bases not matched to a gene; V was cut back by 2 bases and J by 7 bases. The CDR3 region has the DNA TGTGCCAGCAGCGTCAGCCAGGGAGCGGGAGGGAGGAATGAGCAGTTCTTC. It yields the protein CASSVSQGAGGRNEQFF.

V and J are TRBV5-1 and TRBJ2-5; maybe TRBD1 (6 bases). Deletions cut 2 bases from V and 3 bases from J, with 14 bases between. Germline loops: CDR1 SGHRS, CDR2 YFSETQ. This CDR3 contains 15 residues. The CDR3 loop is CASSFMGAEEETQYF. The CDR3 nucleotides read TGCGCCAGCAGCTTTATGGGGGCGGAAGAAGAGACCCAGTACTTC.

V and J are TRBV30 and TRBJ2-1; 7 bases agree with TRBD2. The V and J ends lost 1 base and 4 bases, in that order; junction bases with no gene match: 7. The CDR3 has 15 amino acids. The V gene's germline CDR1 is GTSNPN and CDR2 SVGIG (reference sequence). CDR3 loop: CAWSEAAGLYNEQFF. The CDR3 region has the DNA TGTGCCTGGAGTGAGGCAGCGGGACTTTACAATGAGCAGTTCTTC. Supplemented by reference TRBV30 and TRBJ2-1, the full variable domain reads SQTIHQWPATLVQPVGSPLSLECTVEGTSNPNLYWYRQAAGRGLQLLFYSVGIGQISSEVPQNLSASRPQDRQFILSSKKLLLSDSGFYLCAWSEAAGLYNEQFFGPGTRLTVL.

CDR3 sequence reads: CASSPTGAGGYTEAFF. The CDR3 DNA sequence: TGTGCCAGCAGTCCCACTGGGGCAGGGGGCTACACTGAAGCTTTCTTT. J is TRBJ1-1 and V is TRBV7-9; 8 bases line up with TRBD1. Germline-derived CDR1 and CDR2 are SEHNR and FQNEAQ (reference sequence). This CDR3 comprises 16 residues. Unmatched junction bases numbered 12, after V lost 6 bases and J lost 3 bases.

V is TRBV5-4 and J is TRBJ1-2; D is unresolved. Trimming took 1 base from V and 1 from J, leaving 11 bases between them. The CDR3 has 15 residues. CDR1 is SGHNT and CDR2 is YYREEE in the germline V gene (reference sequence). The CDR3 DNA reads as TGTGCCAGCAGCTTGCCGTGGCCAGATAACTATGGCTACACCTTC. As protein: CASSLPWPDNYGYTF.

The sample holds one count of this clone. The chain uses TRBV7-9 and TRBJ2-1; D is unclear. The V end was cut by 2 bases, the J end by 0 bases, with 14 bases between. Germline CDR1 is SEHNR and CDR2 is FQNEAQ (reference sequence). The CDR3 has 17 amino acids. CDR3 in DNA: TGTGCCAGCAGCTTATTAGTGGGCCCTAGCTCCTACAATGAGCAGTTCTTC. Translated, it gives CASSLLVGPSSYNEQFF. The complete variable domain, with remaining parts taken from reference TRBV7-9 and TRBJ2-1, reads DTGVSQNPRHKITKRGQNVTFRCDPISEHNRLYWYRQTLGQGPEFLTYFQNEAQLEKSRLLSDRFSAERPKGSFSTLEIQRTEQGDSAMYLCASSLLVGPSSYNEQFFGPGTRLTVL.

The genes are TRBV7-6 and TRBJ2-7; 9 bases line up with TRBD1. CDR1 is SGHVS, CDR2 FNYEAQ, per germline. The CDR3 has 15 residues. J was trimmed by 10 bases and V by 5 bases; bases with no gene match: 15. The DNA for the CDR3 is TGTGCCAGCAGCCCCGGACAGGGGTCGGCTTGGGGACAGTACTTC. It specifies CASSPGQGSAWGQYF.

This rearrangement joins TRBV7-9 to TRBJ2-3; perhaps TRBD1 as D (6 bases). The germline CDR1 and CDR2 sequences are SEHNR and FQNEAQ (reference sequence). V was pared by 5 bases and J by 2 bases, with 14 bases between. This CDR3 is built from 15 residues. CDR3 sequence (DNA): TGTGCCAGCAGCCTGACAGGTCGGCACACAGATACGCAGTATTTT. Encoded protein: CASSLTGRHTDTQYF. Full variable domain (missing parts from reference TRBV7-9 and TRBJ2-3): DTGVSQNPRHKITKRGQNVTFRCDPISEHNRLYWYRQTLGQGPEFLTYFQNEAQLEKSRLLSDRFSAERPKGSFSTLEIQRTEQGDSAMYLCASSLTGRHTDTQYFGPGTRLTVL.

The chain joins TRBV7-9 to TRBJ2-3; weak D call: TRBD1 (5 bases). The CDR3 extends over 14 amino acids. Looked up from germline, CDR1 is SEHNR and CDR2 is FQNEAQ (reference sequence). V lost 1 base and J 2 bases, leaving 7 bases between the germline ends. The CDR3: CASSLDRTTDTQYF. The CDR3 nucleotides are TGTGCCAGCAGCTTAGACAGGACCACAGATACGCAGTATTTT.

V is TRBV6-5 and J is TRBJ1-1; D uncertain. The V and J ends lost 6 bases and 5 bases respectively, with 10 bases between them. The CDR3 has 12 amino acids. From germline, CDR1 is MNHEY and CDR2 SVGAGI. CDR3 coding DNA: TGTGCCAGCAGATTGGGAGGAACTGAAGCTTTCTTT. Protein: CASRLGGTEAFF.

The V gene is TRBV2, the J gene TRBJ2-7; 9 bases are shared with TRBD2. Germline CDR1 is SNHLY and CDR2 is FYNNEI. The CDR3 length is 14 residues. The V and J ends lost 6 bases and 3 bases, in that order; junction bases with no gene match: 6. The CDR3 region is CASRGLAGSYEQYF. The DNA for the CDR3 is TGTGCCAGCAGGGGGCTAGCGGGGAGCTACGAGCAGTACTTC.

The rearrangement joins TRBV5-4 to TRBJ1-2, with no clear D. Trimming took off 0 bases at V and 4 bases at J, with 13 bases between the two ends. Per the germline V gene, CDR1 is SGHNT and CDR2 is YYREEE (reference sequence). This CDR3 region has 15 residues. The CDR3 here is CASSLVQEGVYGYTF. The CDR3 DNA sequence: TGTGCCAGCAGCTTGGTCCAGGAGGGAGTCTATGGCTACACCTTC.

The genes are TRBV7-3 and TRBJ2-5, with D possibly matching TRBD1 (6 bases). The germline V gene has CDR1 SGHTA and CDR2 FQGTGA. The CDR3 consists of 15 residues. V shed 1 base and J shed 4 bases, with 13 bases lying between them. The CDR3 region has the DNA TGTGCCAGCAGCTTAATAGGGGGATTAAGAGAGACCCAGTACTTC. This encodes CASSLIGGLRETQYF.

The J gene is TRBJ2-1, the V gene TRBV18; D remains unclear. With 2 bases removed from V and 7 bases from J, the gap between germline ends came to 15 bases. The CDR3 is 15 residues long. Germline-derived CDR1 and CDR2 are KGHSH and LQKENI. The CDR3 coding sequence is TGTGCCAGCTCACCATGGTCCAGGCGAGGAAATGAGCAGTTCTTC. It specifies CASSPWSRRGNEQFF.

This chain connects TRBV9 to TRBJ1-2; TRBD1 agrees at 9 bases. V shed 3 bases, J shed 10 bases, and the junction held 7 bases outside the gene matches. The CDR3 is made up of 13 amino acids. Germline loops: CDR1 SGDLS, CDR2 YYNGEE. The CDR3 DNA reads as TGTGCCAGCAGCGCCGGGACAGGGAGGGACTACACCTTC. It is translated as CASSAGTGRDYTF.

This clone has just one count. The chain combines TRBV5-1 with TRBJ2-3; the match to TRBD2 covers 10 bases. The V segment lost 3 bases and the J segment 0 bases; nucleotides outside the gene matches: 7. Per germline, CDR1 SGHRS and CDR2 YFSETQ. CDR3 length: 17 residues. The DNA of the CDR3 is TGCGCCAGCAGCTCCTCACCTAGCGGGGGAAGCACAGATACGCAGTATTTT. Amino acid sequence: CASSSSPSGGSTDTQYF. Using reference TRBV5-1 and TRBJ2-3 for the parts outside the CDR3, the full variable domain is KAGVTQTPRYLIKTRGQQVTLSCSPISGHRSVSWYQQTPGQGLQFLFEYFSETQRNKGNFPGRFSGRQFSNSRSEMNVSTLELGDSALYLCASSSSPSGGSTDTQYFGPGTRLTVL.